This T cell receptor (beta chain) is drawn from a study of PD-1 blockade in classical Hodgkin lymphoma. The ends were cut back, 3 bases at V and 2 bases at J, with 11 bases in the middle. Per germline, CDR1 LNHDA and CDR2 SQIVND (reference sequence). This CDR3 is 14 amino acids long. The data were produced by immunoSEQ multiplex PCR, yet TCRdb's version contains in-frame clones alone and is incomplete. The repertoire has 72,000 or so clones, about 93% of them found once; the top ten carry over 6.5%. Every patient was affected by relapse after autologous stem cell transplantation, while exposure to brentuximab vedotin was not uniform.

Sequenced here: peripheral blood mononuclear cells (PBMCs), sampled at baseline. The origin of this receptor is a human donor with classical Hodgkin lymphoma. The V call is TRBV19, the J call TRBJ2-7, with TRBD1 as a possible D gene (6 bases). The CDR3: CASSMRTVTYEQYF. CDR3 sequence (DNA): TGTGCCAGTAGTATGAGGACAGTAACCTACGAGCAGTACTTC.